The next 9 T cell receptor beta chains were all read from a single sample in a study of T-cell reconstitution after alpha-beta-depleted transplantation in children (dated by TCRdb to 2015 to 2016). The treatment or condition label corresponds to: allogeneic hematopoietic cell transplantation with graft depleted of TCRalphabeta T cells and CD19 B cells. Libraries were made using PCR. Sequencer: Illumina HiSeq 2500. To normalize quantification of the TCRbeta repertoire, the TCR libraries were built with molecular barcoding that relied on unique molecular identifiers. TCRdb reworked the public reads: Q25 trimming with fastp, MiXCR clone assembly, productive beta chains retained. A single entry per CDR3 protein holds the most common genes and DNA from its merged rows. In all, the sample holds 500,000 to 600,000 distinct CDR3 sequences, and 25% to 30% of those were seen once. Around a third of the sample goes to the ten largest clones.

The material was PBMCs, obtained before TCRalphabeta/CD19-depleted stem cell transplant. The receptors were sampled from a boy in the first two years of life with Wiskott-Aldrich syndrome, due to receive a stem cell transplant.

The chain couples TRBV20-1 to TRBJ2-1, with 7 bases lining up with TRBD2. Germline V gives CDR1 DFQATT, CDR2 SNEGSKA (reference sequence). The junction had 9 bases not matched to a gene; V was cut back by 1 base and J by 0 bases. The CDR3 is 17 amino acids. For the CDR3, the DNA is TGCAGTGCTAGAGGCAGCGGGGCTTCAAGCTCCTACAATGAGCAGTTCTTC. Protein product: CSARGSGASSSYNEQFF.

A few counts support this clonotype. The rearrangement uses TRBV20-1 and TRBJ2-5; the match to TRBD2 covers 8 bases. The trim removed 5 bases at V and 5 bases at J, leaving 7 bases unmatched. Germline V gene data show CDR1 as DFQATT and CDR2 as SNEGSKA (reference sequence). The CDR3 totals 13 residues. The CDR3 region has the DNA TGCAGTGCTGCCGGGACTAGAGTGGAGACCCAGTACTTC. Its translation: CSAAGTRVETQYF.

This clonotype came up a few times. The chain employs TRBV13 and TRBJ2-7; 7 positions match TRBD1. This CDR3 has 12 residues. CDR1 and CDR2 from the germline V gene are PRHDT and FYEKMQ (reference sequence). Trimming cost V 4 bases and J 6 bases; bases outside gene matches: 3. CDR3 in amino acids: CASSSYRGEQYF. The DNA of the CDR3 is TGTGCCAGCAGCTCTTACAGGGGCGAGCAGTACTTC.

This clonotype occurred a few times. The chain links TRBV7-8 to TRBJ2-1; 9 bases fit TRBD2. Trimming removed 1 base from V and 4 bases from J; junction bases left unmatched: 5. This CDR3 region has 16 residues. Per germline, CDR1 SGHVS and CDR2 FQNEAQ. CDR3: CASSLVAGGIYNEQFF. The CDR3 coding sequence is TGTGCCAGCAGCTTAGTGGCGGGAGGGATATACAATGAGCAGTTCTTC.

The chain recombines TRBV5-1 with TRBJ2-7; tentative D call: TRBD2 (5 bases). Looked up from germline, CDR1 is SGHRS and CDR2 is YFSETQ. This CDR3 is 12 amino acids long. V dropped 0 bases and J dropped 6 bases, with 7 bases sitting between them. Here the CDR3 reads CASSLAGSEQYF. The CDR3 DNA is TGCGCCAGCAGCTTGGCGGGGAGCGAGCAGTACTTC. The whole variable domain, remainder taken from reference TRBV5-1 and TRBJ2-7, is KAGVTQTPRYLIKTRGQQVTLSCSPISGHRSVSWYQQTPGQGLQFLFEYFSETQRNKGNFPGRFSGRQFSNSRSEMNVSTLELGDSALYLCASSLAGSEQYFGPGTRLTVT.

J is TRBJ2-1 and V is TRBV20-1; 10 nucleotides agree with TRBD2. The CDR3 consists of 12 residues. The germline gives CDR1 DFQATT, CDR2 SNEGSKA (reference sequence). The V segment lost 6 bases and the J segment 7 bases; nucleotides outside the gene matches: 3. CDR3 DNA: TGCAGTGCCGCAGCGGGAGGGAATGAGCAGTTCTTC. It specifies CSAAAGGNEQFF.

The rearrangement links TRBV29-1 to TRBJ2-3; D not certain. The V gene's germline CDR1 is SQVTM and CDR2 ANQGSEA. CDR3 size: 13 residues. Trimming shortened V by 3 bases and J by 1 base, and 8 bases separated the two germline ends. The DNA for the CDR3 is TGCAGCGTTGATGGGGTCCGCACAGATACGCAGTATTTT. Translation: CSVDGVRTDTQYF.

This rearrangement joins TRBV21-1 to TRBJ2-6; TRBD1 reflects the table's D call only, with no check against the DNA. TRBV21-1 counts as a pseudogene. The CDR3 runs 16 residues. This CDR3 is CASSRQDNSGANVLTF. In nucleotides, the CDR3 is TGTGCCAGCAGTCGGCAGGACAACTCTGGGGCCAACGTCCTGACTTTC.

V and J are TRBV5-1 and TRBJ2-1; the D is unclear. Trimming left V 7 bases short and J 8 bases short, with 19 bases between. The germline V gene has CDR1 SGHRS and CDR2 YFSETQ. The CDR3 length is 14 residues. Written as DNA, the CDR3 is TGCGCCAGCCGACGAGCCCTTCGTTCCGATGAGCAGTTCTTC. It yields the protein CASRRALRSDEQFF.